These 30 T cell receptor beta chains came from one sample sequenced in a study of Ad26.COV2.S vaccination and SARS-CoV-2 variants. Treatment of the sample: some 20 received Ad26.COV2.S at low or high dose, single or two shots; a few received placebo; per-sample allocation not given. The investigators took samples on day 63 after the first vaccine or placebo injection. Profiled with immunoSEQ multiplex PCR; TCRdb holds only in-frame clones, not every one. The profile covers 350,000 to 600,000 clones, with approximately 90% appearing a single time and approximately 1.7% taken by the ten largest. Sequences were derived from peripheral blood, sampled in a trial of Ad26.COV2.S vaccine versus placebo. These TCRs come from a person between 18 and 60 years old who received the Ad26.COV2.S COVID-19 vaccine or a placebo.

J is TRBJ2-6 and V is TRBV18; D uncertain. V lost 5 bases and J 2 bases, leaving 10 bases between the germline ends. CDR3 length equals 15 residues. Germline CDR1 is KGHSH and CDR2 is LQKENI. The DNA of the CDR3 is TGTGCCAGCTCATGGGTGGCTGCTGGGGCCAACGTCCTGACTTTC. Encoded protein: CASSWVAAGANVLTF.

As concerns this clone: The sample contains more than one DNA sequence encoding this CDR3. The chain uses TRBV28 and TRBJ2-7, with no clear D. V shed 4 bases and J shed 4 bases, with 5 bases lying between them. The CDR3 is 11 amino acids. The germline CDR1 and CDR2 sequences are MDHEN and SYDVKM. The CDR3 bases are TGTGCCAGCAGTTCCCCGTACGAGCAGTACTTC. It translates to CASSSPYEQYF.

The chain uses TRBV28 and TRBJ2-7; a possible D gene is TRBD2 (6 bases). Germline lookup yields CDR1 MDHEN and CDR2 SYDVKM. V gave up 6 bases and J gave up 5 bases, with 23 bases separating them. CDR3 length: 16 amino acids. CDR3 coding DNA: TGTGCCAGCAGAGGTATATTGGCAGCGGGTGAGAACGAGCAGTACTTC. Translated: CASRGILAAGENEQYF. The full variable domain, rest sourced from reference TRBV28 and TRBJ2-7, is DVKVTQSSRYLVKRTGEKVFLECVQDMDHENMFWYRQDPGLGLRLIYFSYDVKMKEKGDIPEGYSVSREKKERFSLILESASTNQTSMYLCASRGILAAGENEQYFGPGTRLTVT.

The chain joins TRBV10-1 to TRBJ1-6; TRBD1 aligns across 10 bases. V gave up 6 bases and J gave up 7 bases; unmatched junction bases: 3. Germline V gene lookup returns CDR1 WNHNN and CDR2 SYGVQD (reference sequence). This CDR3 is 14 amino acids long. The CDR3 reads CASSGTGENSPLHF. The DNA of the CDR3 is TGCGCCAGCAGCGGGACAGGGGAAAATTCACCCCTCCACTTT.

The rearrangement links TRBV5-4 to TRBJ2-1; the match to TRBD2 covers 8 bases. The trim removed 5 bases at V and 7 bases at J, leaving 5 bases unmatched. The CDR3 extends over 13 amino acids. The germline CDR1 and CDR2 sequences are SGHNT and YYREEE (reference sequence). The CDR3 reads CASSRTSLNEQFF. The CDR3 DNA sequence: TGTGCCAGCAGTCGGACTAGCCTAAATGAGCAGTTCTTC.

The rearrangement uses TRBV3-1 (or the pseudogene TRBV3-2) and TRBJ1-2, with 8 bases matching TRBD1. CDR3 length: 15 amino acids. The J segment lost 6 bases and the V segment lost 1 base, leaving 7 bases of the junction unmatched. Germline V gene sequence: CDR1 LGHDT, CDR2 YNNKEL (reference sequence). DNA for the CDR3: TGTGCCAGCAGCCAAGTGGACAGGGATTTGGATGGCTACACCTTC. Amino acids: CASSQVDRDLDGYTF.

This clone was counted a single time. In DNA, the CDR3 is TGTGCCAGCAGCCCCGGAGAGCAGCCCCAGCATTTT. This translates into CASSPGEQPQHF. The V gene is TRBV12-3 or TRBV12-4, the J gene TRBJ1-5; D unclear. The CDR3 runs to 12 residues. V was clipped by 6 bases and J by 7 bases, with 10 bases between them.

The chain combines TRBV4-2 with TRBJ2-7; 8 bases are a match to TRBD1. The trim removed 0 bases at V and 4 bases at J, leaving 8 bases unmatched. The CDR3 is 16 amino acids. Germline V gives CDR1 LGHNA, CDR2 YNFKEQ. This CDR3 is CASSQDPPGGRYEQYF. CDR3 DNA: TGTGCCAGCAGCCAAGATCCCCCAGGGGGCAGATACGAGCAGTACTTC.

The rearrangement uses TRBV4-2 and TRBJ2-7; TRBD2 matches at 7 bases. This CDR3 spans 15 amino acids. The junction had 5 bases not matched to a gene; V was cut back by 1 base and J by 2 bases. Germline V gene data show CDR1 as LGHNA and CDR2 as YNFKEQ. As DNA, the CDR3 is TGTGCCAGCAGCCAAGGGGGGGGGAGTCCCTACGAGCAGTACTTC. It encodes CASSQGGGSPYEQYF.

The chain links TRBV6-5 to TRBJ1-1, with 8 positions matching TRBD1. In germline, CDR1 is MNHEY, CDR2 SVGAGI. This CDR3 contains 12 residues. Trimming removed 10 bases from V and 13 bases from J; junction bases left unmatched: 14. The CDR3 DNA reads TGTGCCAACGAGGGACAGGATGGTCTTGGTTTCTTT. Encoded protein: CANEGQDGLGFF.

The genes are TRBV6-5 and TRBJ2-3; D is perhaps TRBD2 (6 bases). Per the germline V gene, CDR1 is MNHEY and CDR2 is SVGAGI. CDR3 size: 13 residues. Trimming left V 6 bases short and J 3 bases short, with 10 bases between. The CDR3 reads CASRYGGTDTQYF. In DNA, the CDR3 is TGTGCCAGCAGGTACGGGGGAACAGATACGCAGTATTTT.

The CDR3 reads CASSLFPGQGRYNEQFF. Here the CDR3 DNA reads TGTGCCAGCAGTTTATTTCCCGGACAGGGGCGCTACAATGAGCAGTTCTTC. The chain links TRBV28 to TRBJ2-1, with 9 bases aligning to TRBD1. Trimming removed 1 base from V and 3 bases from J; junction bases left unmatched: 7. CDR1 is MDHEN and CDR2 is SYDVKM in the germline V gene. The CDR3 spans 17 residues.

The chain links TRBV27 to TRBJ1-4; D gene unclear. The CDR3 contains 14 residues. V was pared by 2 bases and J by 7 bases, with 11 bases between. Germline-derived CDR1 and CDR2 are MNHEY and SMNVEV (reference sequence). The chain's CDR3 is CASSLNLASEKLFF. In DNA form, the CDR3 reads TGTGCCAGCAGTTTAAATTTAGCGTCTGAAAAACTGTTTTTT.

The V gene is TRBV6-2 or TRBV6-3, the J gene TRBJ1-1, with D possibly matching TRBD1 (5 bases). Trimming shortened V by 2 bases and J by 1 base, and 17 bases separated the two germline ends. The length of the CDR3 is 17 residues. The germline CDR1 and CDR2 sequences are MNHEY and SVGEGT. The CDR3 sequence: CASSYPYYAGPNTEAFF. The CDR3, as DNA: TGTGCCAGCAGTTACCCATATTACGCGGGACCGAACACTGAAGCTTTCTTT.

The V call is TRBV2, the J call TRBJ2-5, with D perhaps matching TRBD1 (5 bases). Trimming left V 8 bases short and J 2 bases short, with 21 bases between. The CDR3 totals 16 residues. Looked up from germline, CDR1 is SNHLY and CDR2 is FYNNEI. The CDR3 coding sequence is TGTGCCAGCCGGCATGTGGCAGGGTGGCTTCAAGAGACCCAGTACTTC. Residues: CASRHVAGWLQETQYF.

The V gene is TRBV27, the J gene TRBJ2-3, with TRBD1 matching over 8 bases. Germline V lookup: CDR1 MNHEY, CDR2 SMNVEV (reference sequence). This CDR3 is built from 16 residues. After removal of 5 bases from V and 6 bases from J, the junction contained 13 bases not matched to a gene. In DNA form, the CDR3 reads TGTGCCAGCAGTACATCGGGACAGGTCTTCGCGGATACGCAGTATTTT. Translation: CASSTSGQVFADTQYF.

In its sample, this clone was seen a few times. The gene calls are TRBV5-4 and TRBJ1-3; TRBD1 might be the D (6 bases). This CDR3 has 19 amino acids. Per the germline V gene, CDR1 is SGHNT and CDR2 is YYREEE (reference sequence). The V and J ends lost 4 bases and 0 bases respectively, with 23 bases between them. The DNA for the CDR3 is TGTGCCAGCAGCCTTCAGATAACGCGAGGAGGGGGCTCTGGAAACACCATATATTTT. Its protein product is CASSLQITRGGGSGNTIYF. Together with reference TRBV5-4 and TRBJ1-3, the CDR3 gives the full variable domain: ETGVTQSPTHLIKTRGQQVTLRCSSQSGHNTVSWYQQALGQGPQFIFQYYREEENGRGNFPPRFSGLQFPNYSSELNVNALELDDSALYLCASSLQITRGGGSGNTIYFGEGSWLTVV.

The chain carries TRBV10-2 and TRBJ1-1, with D possibly TRBD1 on 5 matching bases. CDR3 length equals 15 residues. Trimming removed 6 bases from V and 3 bases from J, with 17 bases in between. The germline V gene has CDR1 WSHSY and CDR2 SAAADI. CDR3 sequence: CASRDGGAGDTEAFF. DNA of the CDR3: TGCGCCAGCAGGGACGGCGGGGCGGGGGACACTGAAGCTTTCTTT.

The rearrangement joins TRBV18 to TRBJ2-7; 8 bases are a match to TRBD1. CDR3 length: 13 residues. In germline, CDR1 is KGHSH, CDR2 LQKENI. J gave up 3 bases and V 3 bases, and 1 base lay outside the gene matches. The CDR3 here is CASSPGQDYEQYF. As DNA, the CDR3 is TGTGCCAGCTCACCGGGACAGGACTACGAGCAGTACTTC.

This chain joins TRBV7-9 and TRBJ1-1; TRBD1 matches at 7 bases. Trimming removed 6 bases from V and 4 bases from J; junction bases left unmatched: 14. This CDR3 is built from 16 residues. Germline-derived CDR1 and CDR2 are SEHNR and FQNEAQ (reference sequence). This CDR3 is CASRSTTGQGGTEAFF. In DNA, the CDR3 is TGTGCCAGCAGATCAACCACGGGGCAGGGGGGCACTGAAGCTTTCTTT.

This clone was detected ten times or more. The CDR3 region has the DNA TGTGCCGGTCGGACAGGGGGCTCAAACTATGGCTACACCTTC. Amino acids: CAGRTGGSNYGYTF. J is TRBJ1-2 and V is TRBV6-5; 11 bases line up with TRBD1. Per germline, CDR1 MNHEY and CDR2 SVGAGI. The CDR3 consists of 14 residues. The junction had 7 bases not matched to a gene; V was cut back by 11 bases and J by 2 bases.

The chain recombines TRBV7-9 with TRBJ2-7, with D unresolved. Germline CDR1 reads SEHNR; CDR2 reads FQNEAQ (reference sequence). The germline V and J ends were trimmed by 1 base and 1 base, with 8 bases remaining between them. The CDR3 has 14 residues. CDR3 region: CASSLGSGSYEQYF. The CDR3 DNA sequence: TGTGCCAGCAGCTTAGGGTCCGGGTCCTACGAGCAGTACTTC.

The CDR3 nucleotides read TGTGCCAGTAGTAGAAGACAGGGAAAAACTGAAGCTTTCTTT. Amino acids: CASSRRQGKTEAFF. This rearrangement joins TRBV19 to TRBJ1-1, with TRBD1 matching over 7 bases. With 4 bases clipped from V and 5 bases from J, the junction kept 7 bases outside the gene matches. The CDR3 is 14 residues long. Germline V gene lookup returns CDR1 LNHDA and CDR2 SQIVND (reference sequence).

The chain employs TRBV5-6 and TRBJ1-2, with D uncertain. V gave up 0 bases and J gave up 8 bases, with 8 bases separating them. This CDR3 comprises 12 residues. Germline V gives CDR1 SGHDT, CDR2 YYEEEE. In nucleotides, the CDR3 is TGTGCCAGCAGCTTGGGCCTGGGGGGCTACACCTTC. Translated, it gives CASSLGLGGYTF.

This chain connects TRBV18 to TRBJ1-5, with D unclear. Per germline, CDR1 KGHSH and CDR2 LQKENI. The CDR3 contains 13 residues. V was clipped by 2 bases and J by 4 bases, with 6 bases between them. CDR3 bases: TGTGCCAGCTCACCAGGAGATAATCAGCCCCAGCATTTT. The encoded protein is CASSPGDNQPQHF. Full variable domain (missing parts from reference TRBV18 and TRBJ1-5): NAGVMQNPRHLVRRRGQEARLRCSPMKGHSHVYWYRQLPEEGLKFMVYLQKENIIDESGMPKERFSAEFPKEGPSILRIQQVVRGDSAAYFCASSPGDNQPQHFGDGTRLSIL.

The V gene is TRBV6-2 or TRBV6-3, the J gene TRBJ1-1; possibly TRBD1 for D (6 bases). There are 15 residues in the CDR3. V shed 5 bases and J shed 5 bases, with 18 bases lying between them. In germline, CDR1 is MNHEY, CDR2 SVGEGT. CDR3 sequence reads: CASSKRQVPNTEAFF. CDR3 DNA sequence: TGTGCCAGCAGTAAGAGACAGGTCCCGAATACTGAAGCTTTCTTT.

The V call is TRBV7-2, the J call TRBJ2-1; TRBD2 matches 12 bases. CDR1 and CDR2 (germline): SGHTA, FQGNSA. The CDR3 spans 16 residues. V lost 4 bases, J lost 8 bases, and 9 bases stayed unmatched. The CDR3, as DNA: TGTGCCAGCAGCTCCGGACTAGCGGGGAATTGGGATGAGCAGTTCTTC. Translating gives CASSSGLAGNWDEQFF.

The V gene is TRBV2, the J gene TRBJ2-5; 8 bases map to TRBD2. Losses at the gene ends were 4 bases for V and 5 bases for J; bases not matched to a gene: 3. CDR3 length: 13 residues. In germline, CDR1 is SNHLY, CDR2 FYNNEI. CDR3 coding DNA: TGTGCCAGCAGTGGACTAGCGATTGAGACCCAGTACTTC. Translating gives CASSGLAIETQYF.

The chain combines TRBV7-9 with TRBJ2-2; 9 positions agree with TRBD2. The CDR3 consists of 15 residues. Per the germline V gene, CDR1 is SEHNR and CDR2 is FQNEAQ (reference sequence). The trim removed 3 bases at V and 3 bases at J, leaving 2 bases unmatched. The CDR3 reads CASSFSGGYTGELFF. In DNA, the CDR3 is TGTGCCAGCAGCTTTAGCGGGGGATACACCGGGGAGCTGTTTTTT.

The rearrangement joins TRBV19 to TRBJ1-2, with a weak D call TRBD1 (6 bases). This CDR3 comprises 16 residues. In germline, CDR1 is LNHDA, CDR2 SQIVND (reference sequence). Trimming left V 3 bases short and J 1 base short, with 15 bases between. Here the CDR3 reads CASSIPGAAGNYGYTF. CDR3 coding DNA: TGTGCCAGTAGTATCCCGGGGGCTGCCGGTAACTATGGCTACACCTTC.